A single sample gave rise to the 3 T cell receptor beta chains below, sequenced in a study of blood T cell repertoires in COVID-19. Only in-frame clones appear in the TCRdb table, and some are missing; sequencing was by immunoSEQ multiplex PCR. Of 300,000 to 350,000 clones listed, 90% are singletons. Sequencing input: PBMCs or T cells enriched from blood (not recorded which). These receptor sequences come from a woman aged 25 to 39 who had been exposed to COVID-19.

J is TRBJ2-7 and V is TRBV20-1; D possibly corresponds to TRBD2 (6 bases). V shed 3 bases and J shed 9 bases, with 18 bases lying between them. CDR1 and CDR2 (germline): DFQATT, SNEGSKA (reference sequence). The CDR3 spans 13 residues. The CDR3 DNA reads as TGCAGTGCTAGTATGGCACCGGAGGGCGTGCAGTACTTC. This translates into CSASMAPEGVQYF.

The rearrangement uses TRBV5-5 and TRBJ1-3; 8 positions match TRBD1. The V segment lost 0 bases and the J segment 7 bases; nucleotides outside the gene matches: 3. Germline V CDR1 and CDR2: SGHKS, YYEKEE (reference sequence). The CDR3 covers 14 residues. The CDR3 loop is CASSLARGQNTIYF. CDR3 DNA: TGTGCCAGCAGCTTGGCCAGGGGGCAGAACACCATATATTTT. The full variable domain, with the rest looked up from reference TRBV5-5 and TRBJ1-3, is DAGVTQSPTHLIKTRGQQVTLRCSPISGHKSVSWYQQVLGQGPQFIFQYYEKEERGRGNFPDRFSARQFPNYSSELNVNALLLGDSALYLCASSLARGQNTIYFGEGSWLTVV.

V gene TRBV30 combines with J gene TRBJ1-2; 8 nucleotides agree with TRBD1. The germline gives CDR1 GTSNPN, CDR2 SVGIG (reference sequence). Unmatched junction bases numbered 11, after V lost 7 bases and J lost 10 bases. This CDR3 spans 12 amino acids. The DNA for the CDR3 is TGTGCCTTGAAGGGACAGGCCGTGCACTACACCTTC. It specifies CALKGQAVHYTF.